The present TCR beta chain was sequenced within a study of vaccination and CD4 T cells after COVID-19. On the study more broadly: Overlapping peptides covering the spike proteins of SARS-CoV-2, HCoV-NL63, HCoV-OC43 and HCoV-229E were added to stimulate cells. The authors gave control cultures a CEFX pool, an HIV-1 Nef pool, or no peptide.

The germline V gene has CDR1 SGHTA and CDR2 FQGNSA. V lost 4 bases and J lost 2, with 12 bases in between. The CDR3 loop spans 15 amino acids. As regards this clonotype: Its antigen is undetermined.

At the Johns Hopkins FTIC core, DNA taken from cultured CD4+ T cells was sequenced by way of the Oncomine TCR Beta short-read assay. In TCRdb, the PCR reads were re-called with MiXCR into one record per CDR3 protein. The table includes nearly 25,000 distinct CDR3 sequences, about 29% detected once. Noted time point: late sampling 161 to 241 days after vaccination in a few convalescent patients. The treatment here: approximately nine-day PBMC culture with coronavirus spike peptide pools or control peptides (ViraFEST assay). The chain has TRBV7-2 and TRBJ2-1; D is tentatively TRBD1 or TRBD2 (6 bases each). Material: CD4+ T cells from blood, cultured in vitro, obtained about 7 months after SARS-CoV-2 vaccination. This TCR derives from a human donor who had recovered from COVID-19. The CDR3 reads CASSSRDITYNEQFF. Written as DNA, the CDR3 is TGTGCCAGCAGCTCGCGGGACATAACCTACAATGAGCAGTTCTTC.